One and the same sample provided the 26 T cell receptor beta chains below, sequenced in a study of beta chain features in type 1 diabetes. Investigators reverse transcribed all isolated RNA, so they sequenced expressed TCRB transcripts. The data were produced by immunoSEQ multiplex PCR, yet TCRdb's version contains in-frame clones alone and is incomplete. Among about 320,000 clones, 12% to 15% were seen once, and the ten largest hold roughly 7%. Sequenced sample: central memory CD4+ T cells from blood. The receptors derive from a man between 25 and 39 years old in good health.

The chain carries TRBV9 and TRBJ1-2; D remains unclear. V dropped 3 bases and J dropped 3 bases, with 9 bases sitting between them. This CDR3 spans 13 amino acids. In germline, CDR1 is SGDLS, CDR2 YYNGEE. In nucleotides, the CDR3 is TGTGCCAGCAGCGCGGACGGGCACTATGGCTACACCTTC. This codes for CASSADGHYGYTF.

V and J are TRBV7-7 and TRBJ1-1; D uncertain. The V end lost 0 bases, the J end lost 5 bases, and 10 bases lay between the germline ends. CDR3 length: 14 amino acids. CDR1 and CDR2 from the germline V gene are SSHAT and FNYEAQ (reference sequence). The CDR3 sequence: CASSLASGGTEAFF. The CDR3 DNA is TGTGCCAGCAGCTTAGCGTCGGGAGGGACTGAAGCTTTCTTT.

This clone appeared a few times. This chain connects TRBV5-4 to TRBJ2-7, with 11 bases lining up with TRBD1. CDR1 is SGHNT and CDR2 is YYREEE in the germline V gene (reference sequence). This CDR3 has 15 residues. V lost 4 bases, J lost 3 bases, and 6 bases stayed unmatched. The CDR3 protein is CASSVGQGAGYEQYF. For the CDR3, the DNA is TGTGCCAGCAGCGTCGGACAGGGGGCGGGCTACGAGCAGTACTTC.

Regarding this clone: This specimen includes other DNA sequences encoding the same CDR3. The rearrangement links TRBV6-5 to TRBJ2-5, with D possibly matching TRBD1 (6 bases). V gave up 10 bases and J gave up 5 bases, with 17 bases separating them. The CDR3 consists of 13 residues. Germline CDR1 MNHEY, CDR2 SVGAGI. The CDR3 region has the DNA TGTGCCACTCGGTGGGGGCCCGTGGAGACCCAGTACTTC. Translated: CATRWGPVETQYF.

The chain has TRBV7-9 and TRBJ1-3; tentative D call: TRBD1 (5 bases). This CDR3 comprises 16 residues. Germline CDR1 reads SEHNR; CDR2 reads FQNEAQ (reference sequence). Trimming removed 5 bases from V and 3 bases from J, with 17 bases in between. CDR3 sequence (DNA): TGTGCCAGCAGCCCCTTTGACAGAGCAGGTGGAAACACCATATATTTT. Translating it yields CASSPFDRAGGNTIYF. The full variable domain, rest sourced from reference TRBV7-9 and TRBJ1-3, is DTGVSQNPRHKITKRGQNVTFRCDPISEHNRLYWYRQTLGQGPEFLTYFQNEAQLEKSRLLSDRFSAERPKGSFSTLEIQRTEQGDSAMYLCASSPFDRAGGNTIYFGEGSWLTVV.

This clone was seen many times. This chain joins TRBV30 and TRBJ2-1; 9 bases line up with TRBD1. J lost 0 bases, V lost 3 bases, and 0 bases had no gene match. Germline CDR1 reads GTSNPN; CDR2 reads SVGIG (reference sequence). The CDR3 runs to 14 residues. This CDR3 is CAWRTGGSYNEQFF. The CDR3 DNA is TGTGCCTGGAGGACAGGGGGCTCCTACAATGAGCAGTTCTTC.

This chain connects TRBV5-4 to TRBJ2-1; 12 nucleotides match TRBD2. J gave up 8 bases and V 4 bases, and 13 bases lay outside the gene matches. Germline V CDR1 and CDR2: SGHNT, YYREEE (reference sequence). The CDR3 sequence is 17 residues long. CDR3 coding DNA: TGTGCCAGCAGCCAAGATCAAACTAGCGGGAGGTCGGATGAGCAGTTCTTC. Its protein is CASSQDQTSGRSDEQFF.

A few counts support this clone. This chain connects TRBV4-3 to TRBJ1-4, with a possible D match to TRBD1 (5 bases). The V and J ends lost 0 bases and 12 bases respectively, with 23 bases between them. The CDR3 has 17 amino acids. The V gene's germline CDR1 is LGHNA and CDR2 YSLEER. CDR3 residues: CASSQEIAGRPNLELFF. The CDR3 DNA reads TGCGCCAGCAGCCAAGAAATCGCGGGACGCCCGAACCTCGAACTGTTTTTT.

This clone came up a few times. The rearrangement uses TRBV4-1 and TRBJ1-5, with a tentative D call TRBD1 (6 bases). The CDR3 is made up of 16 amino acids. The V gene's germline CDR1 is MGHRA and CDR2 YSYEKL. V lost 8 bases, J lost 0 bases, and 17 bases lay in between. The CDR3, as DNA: TGCGCCAGCTCCCCGGGACAAAGCTATAGCAATCAGCCCCAGCATTTT. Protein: CASSPGQSYSNQPQHF.

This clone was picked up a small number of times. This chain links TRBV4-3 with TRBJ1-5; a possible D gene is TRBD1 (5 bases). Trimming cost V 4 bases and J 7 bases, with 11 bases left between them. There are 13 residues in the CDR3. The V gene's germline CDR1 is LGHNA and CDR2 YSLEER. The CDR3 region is CASSLDRDQPQHF. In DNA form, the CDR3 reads TGCGCCAGCAGCCTAGACCGGGACCAGCCCCAGCATTTT.

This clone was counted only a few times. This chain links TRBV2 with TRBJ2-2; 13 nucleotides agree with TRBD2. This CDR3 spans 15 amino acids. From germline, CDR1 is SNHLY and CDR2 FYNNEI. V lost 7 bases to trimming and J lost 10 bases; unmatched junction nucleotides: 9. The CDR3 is CASNPTSGRAEELFF. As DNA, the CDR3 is TGTGCCAGCAATCCTACTAGCGGGAGGGCCGAGGAGCTGTTTTTT.

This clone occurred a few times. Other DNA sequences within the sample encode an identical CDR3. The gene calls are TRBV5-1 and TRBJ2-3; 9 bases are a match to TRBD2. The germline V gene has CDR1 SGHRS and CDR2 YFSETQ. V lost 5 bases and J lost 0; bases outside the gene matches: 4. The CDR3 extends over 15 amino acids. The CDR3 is CASSLAGRSTDTQYF. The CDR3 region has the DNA TGCGCCAGCAGTCTAGCGGGAAGAAGCACAGATACGCAGTATTTT.

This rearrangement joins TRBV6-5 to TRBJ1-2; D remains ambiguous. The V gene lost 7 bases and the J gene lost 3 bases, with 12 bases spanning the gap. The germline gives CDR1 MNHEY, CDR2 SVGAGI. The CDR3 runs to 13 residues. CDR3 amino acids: CASTPHGHYGYTF. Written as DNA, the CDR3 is TGTGCCAGCACTCCTCATGGTCACTATGGCTACACCTTC.

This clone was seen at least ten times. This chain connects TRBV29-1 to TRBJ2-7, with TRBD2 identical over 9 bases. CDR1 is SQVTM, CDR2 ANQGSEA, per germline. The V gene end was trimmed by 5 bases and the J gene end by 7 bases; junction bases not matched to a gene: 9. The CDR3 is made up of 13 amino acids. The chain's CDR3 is CSVSKGLAGEQYV. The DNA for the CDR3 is TGCAGCGTTAGTAAGGGACTAGCCGGGGAGCAGTACGTC.

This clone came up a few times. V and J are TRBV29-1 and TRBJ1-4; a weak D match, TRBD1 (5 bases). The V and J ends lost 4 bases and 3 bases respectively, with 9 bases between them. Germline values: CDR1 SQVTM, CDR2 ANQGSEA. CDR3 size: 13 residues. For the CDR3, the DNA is TGCAGCGTTGGAGGGACCGCTAATGAAAAACTGTTTTTT. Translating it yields CSVGGTANEKLFF.

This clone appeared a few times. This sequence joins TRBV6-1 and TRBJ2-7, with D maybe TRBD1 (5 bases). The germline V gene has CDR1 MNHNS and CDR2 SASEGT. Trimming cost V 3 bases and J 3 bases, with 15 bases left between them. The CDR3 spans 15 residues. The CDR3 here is CASSDRWQGLYEQYF. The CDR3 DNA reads TGTGCCAGCAGTGACAGATGGCAGGGTCTCTACGAGCAGTACTTC.

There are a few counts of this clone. The CDR3 DNA reads as TGCGCCAGCATTTTTAGCGGGTCCTACGAGCAGTACTTC. Translating gives CASIFSGSYEQYF. V and J are TRBV10-2 and TRBJ2-7; 7 bases are a match to TRBD2. Germline V gives CDR1 WSHSY, CDR2 SAAADI. Trimming removed 7 bases from V and 1 base from J; junction bases left unmatched: 4. The CDR3 sequence is 13 residues long.

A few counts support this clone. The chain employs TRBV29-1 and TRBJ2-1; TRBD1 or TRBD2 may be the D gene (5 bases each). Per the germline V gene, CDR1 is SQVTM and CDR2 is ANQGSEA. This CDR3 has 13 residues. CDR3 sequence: CSAPSGGGNEQFF. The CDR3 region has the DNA TGCAGTGCTCCGTCTGGTGGGGGCAATGAGCAGTTCTTC.

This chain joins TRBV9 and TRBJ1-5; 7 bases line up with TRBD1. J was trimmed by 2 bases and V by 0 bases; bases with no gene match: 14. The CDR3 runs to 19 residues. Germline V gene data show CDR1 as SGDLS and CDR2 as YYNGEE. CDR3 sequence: CASSVVTATGVLRNQPQHF. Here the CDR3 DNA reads TGTGCCAGCAGCGTAGTGACGGCCACAGGGGTCCTTCGCAATCAGCCCCAGCATTTT.

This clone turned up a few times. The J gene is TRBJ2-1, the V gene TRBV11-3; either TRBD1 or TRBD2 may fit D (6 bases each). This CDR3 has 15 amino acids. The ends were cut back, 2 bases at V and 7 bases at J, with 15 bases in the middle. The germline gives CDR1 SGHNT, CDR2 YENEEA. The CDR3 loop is CASSLSGALGNEQFF. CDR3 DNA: TGTGCCAGCAGCTTATCGGGGGCGCTGGGGAATGAGCAGTTCTTC.

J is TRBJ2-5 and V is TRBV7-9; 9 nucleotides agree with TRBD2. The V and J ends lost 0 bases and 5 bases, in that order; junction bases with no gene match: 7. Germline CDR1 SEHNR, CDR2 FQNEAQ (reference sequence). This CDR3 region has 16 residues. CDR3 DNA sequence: TGTGCCAGCAGCTTAGCGGTAGCGGGAGATGGGGAGACCCAGTACTTC. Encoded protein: CASSLAVAGDGETQYF.

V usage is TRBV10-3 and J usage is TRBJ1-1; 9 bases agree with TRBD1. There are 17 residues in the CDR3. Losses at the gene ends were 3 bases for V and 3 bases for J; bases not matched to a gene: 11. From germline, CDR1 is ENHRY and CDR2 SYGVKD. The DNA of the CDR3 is TGTGCCATCAGTGACGGACTTCGACAGGGGGGGGACACTGAAGCTTTCTTT. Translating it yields CAISDGLRQGGDTEAFF.

The CDR3: CASSLGQGLAYNEQFF. The DNA for the CDR3 is TGTGCCAGCAGCTTAGGACAGGGTTTGGCCTACAATGAGCAGTTCTTC. The chain joins TRBV7-9 to TRBJ2-1, with TRBD1 matching over 7 bases. Germline V gene lookup returns CDR1 SEHNR and CDR2 FQNEAQ (reference sequence). The CDR3 has 16 residues. J lost 2 bases, V lost 1 base, and 5 bases had no gene match.

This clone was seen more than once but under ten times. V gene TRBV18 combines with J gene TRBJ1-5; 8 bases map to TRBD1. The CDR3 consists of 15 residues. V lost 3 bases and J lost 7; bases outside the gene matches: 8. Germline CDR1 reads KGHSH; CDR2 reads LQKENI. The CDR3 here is CASSPQGAGLQPQHF. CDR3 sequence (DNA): TGTGCCAGCTCACCCCAGGGGGCGGGCCTCCAGCCCCAGCATTTT.

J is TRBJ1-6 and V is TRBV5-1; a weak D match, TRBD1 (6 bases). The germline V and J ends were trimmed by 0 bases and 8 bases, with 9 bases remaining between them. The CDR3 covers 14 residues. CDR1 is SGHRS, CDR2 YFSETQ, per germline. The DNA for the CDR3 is TGCGCCAGCAGCTTGGACAGGGCGGATTCACCCCTCCACTTT. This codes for CASSLDRADSPLHF.

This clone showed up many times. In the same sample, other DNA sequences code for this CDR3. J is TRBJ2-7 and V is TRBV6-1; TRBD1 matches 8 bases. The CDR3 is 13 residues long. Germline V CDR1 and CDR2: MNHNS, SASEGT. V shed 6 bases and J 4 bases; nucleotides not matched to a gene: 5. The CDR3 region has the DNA TGTGCCAGCAGCGCAGGGGGCGGTTACGAGCAGTACTTC. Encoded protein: CASSAGGGYEQYF.